This T cell receptor beta chain was retrieved from a study of T cells in Graves' hyperthyroidism and ophthalmopathy. J gave up 5 bases and V 11 bases, and 14 bases lay outside the gene matches. From germline, CDR1 is MNHNS and CDR2 SASEGT. The CDR3 extends over 14 amino acids. Amplification yielded TCR beta CDR3 regions, with RNA transcripts as the source. The TCR CDR3 was amplified in a first-round RT-PCR using the HTBI primer set. In TCRdb, the multiplex PCR reads were re-called with MiXCR into one record per CDR3 protein. Here the sample spans about 500,000 distinct CDR3 sequences, 40% to 50% being singletons.

The receptor was isolated from an adult woman with Graves' disease, either hyperthyroidism or ophthalmopathy (not recorded which). The source material was peripheral blood or thyroid tissue (not recorded which). This chain links TRBV6-1 with TRBJ2-5; 7 bases are shared with TRBD2. The CDR3 DNA reads TGTGCCGGAAGAGGAGCGGGGATGATGGAGACCCAGTACTTC. It is translated as CAGRGAGMMETQYF.